This TCR beta chain is drawn from a study of blood T cell repertoires in COVID-19. Across the whole study: The origin of the acute and convalescent COVID-19 samples was the United States, Italy and Spain.

V was cut by 1 base and J by 2 bases, with 10 bases left in between. The V gene's germline CDR1 is MNHEY and CDR2 SMNVEV (reference sequence). This CDR3 spans 15 amino acids. Only in-frame clones appear in the TCRdb table, and some are missing; sequencing was by immunoSEQ multiplex PCR. Counted here are some 200,000 clones, less than 90% occurring once; the ten biggest clones make up about 2%. The receptor was isolated from a woman aged 50 to 60 with acute or convalescent COVID-19. The chain carries TRBV27 and TRBJ2-3; TRBD2 is a possible D gene (7 bases). Sequencing was carried out using peripheral blood. The CDR3 coding sequence is TGTGCCAGCAGTTTATACCGGGGGGCCACAGATACGCAGTATTTT. It specifies CASSLYRGATDTQYF.